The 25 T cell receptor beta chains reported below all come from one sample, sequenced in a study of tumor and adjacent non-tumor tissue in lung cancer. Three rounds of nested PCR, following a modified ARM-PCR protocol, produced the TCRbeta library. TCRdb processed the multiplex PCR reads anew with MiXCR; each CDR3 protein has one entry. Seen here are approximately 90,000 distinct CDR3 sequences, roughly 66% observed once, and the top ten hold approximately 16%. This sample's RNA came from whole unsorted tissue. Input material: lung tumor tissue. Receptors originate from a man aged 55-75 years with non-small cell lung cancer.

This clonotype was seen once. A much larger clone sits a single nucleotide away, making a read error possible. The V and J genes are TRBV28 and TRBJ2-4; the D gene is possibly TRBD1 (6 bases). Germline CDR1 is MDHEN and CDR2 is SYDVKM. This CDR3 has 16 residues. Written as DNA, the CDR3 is TGTGCCAGCAGTTTGGGACAACTAGTAGCCAAAAACATTCAGAACTTC. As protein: CASSLGQLVAKNIQNF.

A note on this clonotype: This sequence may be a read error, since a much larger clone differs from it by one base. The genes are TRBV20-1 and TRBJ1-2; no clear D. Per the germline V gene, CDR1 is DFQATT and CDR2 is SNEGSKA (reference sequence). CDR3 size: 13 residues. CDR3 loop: CNARDLFGYGYTF. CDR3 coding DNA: TGCAATGCTAGAGATCTTTTCGGGTATGGCTACACCTTC.

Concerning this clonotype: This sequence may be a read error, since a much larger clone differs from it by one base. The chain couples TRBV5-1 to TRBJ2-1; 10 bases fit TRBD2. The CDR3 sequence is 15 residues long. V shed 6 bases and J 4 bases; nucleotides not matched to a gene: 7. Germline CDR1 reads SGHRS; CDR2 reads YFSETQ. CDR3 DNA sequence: TGCGCCAGCATCTTCACTAGCGGGAATTACAATGAGCAGTTCTTC. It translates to CASIFTSGNYNEQFF.

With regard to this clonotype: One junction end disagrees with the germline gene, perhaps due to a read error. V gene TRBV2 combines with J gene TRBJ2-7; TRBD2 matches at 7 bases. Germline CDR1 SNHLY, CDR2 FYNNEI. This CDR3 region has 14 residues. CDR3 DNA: TGTGCCAGCAGTGAGCGGGGGTTTGACTACGAGCAGTATTTC. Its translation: CASSERGFDYEQYF.

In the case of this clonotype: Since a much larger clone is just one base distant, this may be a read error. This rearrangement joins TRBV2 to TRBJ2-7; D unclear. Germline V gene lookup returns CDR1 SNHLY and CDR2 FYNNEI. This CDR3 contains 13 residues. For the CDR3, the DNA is TGTGCCAGCAGTGTGACAACGAGCTACGGGCAGTACTTC. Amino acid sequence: CASSVTTSYGQYF.

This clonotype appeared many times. Written as DNA, the CDR3 is TGTGCCAGCAGCTCAGACAGAGTCGACAATTCACCCCTCCACTTT. It encodes CASSSDRVDNSPLHF. The chain has TRBV7-9 and TRBJ1-6, with a tentative D call TRBD1 (5 bases). V was shortened by 4 bases and J by 7 bases, with 14 bases between the two germline ends. Germline values: CDR1 SEHNR, CDR2 FQNEAQ (reference sequence). CDR3 length: 15 amino acids.

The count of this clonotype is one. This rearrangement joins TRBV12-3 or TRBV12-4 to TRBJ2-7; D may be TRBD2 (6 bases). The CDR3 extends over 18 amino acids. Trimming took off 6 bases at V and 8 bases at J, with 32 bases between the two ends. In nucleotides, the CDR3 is TGTGCCAGCAGCTTCGCAGTGGACGTAGCGGACCCCACTAAAAAGCAGTACTTC. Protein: CASSFAVDVADPTKKQYF.

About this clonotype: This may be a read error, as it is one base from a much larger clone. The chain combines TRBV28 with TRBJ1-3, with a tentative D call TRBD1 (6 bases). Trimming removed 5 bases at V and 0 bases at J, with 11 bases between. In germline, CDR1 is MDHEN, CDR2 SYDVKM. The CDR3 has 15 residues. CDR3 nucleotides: TGTGCCAGCAGTCTGGACAGCGGCTCTGGAAACACCATATATTTT. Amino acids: CASSLDSGSGNTIYF.

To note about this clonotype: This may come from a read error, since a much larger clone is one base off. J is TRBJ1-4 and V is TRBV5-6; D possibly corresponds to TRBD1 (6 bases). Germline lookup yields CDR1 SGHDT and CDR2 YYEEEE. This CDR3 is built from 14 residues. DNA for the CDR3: TGTGTCAGCAACGTCGGACAGAGAAATGAAAAACTGTTTTTT. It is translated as CVSNVGQRNEKLFF.

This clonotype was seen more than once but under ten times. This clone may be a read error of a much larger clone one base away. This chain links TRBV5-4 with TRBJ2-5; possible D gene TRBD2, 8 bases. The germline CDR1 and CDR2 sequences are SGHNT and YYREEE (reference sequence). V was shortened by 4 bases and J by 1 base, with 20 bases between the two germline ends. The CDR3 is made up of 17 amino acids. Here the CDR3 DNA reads TGTGCCAGCAGCCCAGGGGGACTAGTGGGGGCCCAAGAGACCCAGTACTTC. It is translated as CASSPGGLVGAQETQYF. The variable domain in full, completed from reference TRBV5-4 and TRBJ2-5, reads ETGVTQSPTHLIKTRGQQVTLRCSSQSGHNTVSWYQQALGQGPQFIFQYYREEENGRGNFPPRFSGLQFPNYSSELNVNALELDDSALYLCASSPGGLVGAQETQYFGPGTRLLVL.

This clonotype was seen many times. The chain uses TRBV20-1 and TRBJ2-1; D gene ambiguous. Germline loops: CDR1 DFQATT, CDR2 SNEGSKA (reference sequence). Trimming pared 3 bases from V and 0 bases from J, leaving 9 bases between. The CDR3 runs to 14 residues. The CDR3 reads CSASKGLSYNEQFF. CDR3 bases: TGCAGTGCTAGCAAAGGCCTCTCCTACAATGAGCAGTTCTTC.

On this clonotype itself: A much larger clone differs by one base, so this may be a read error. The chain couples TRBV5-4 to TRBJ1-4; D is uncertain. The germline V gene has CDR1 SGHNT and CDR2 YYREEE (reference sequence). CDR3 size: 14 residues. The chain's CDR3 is CVSSLRQANEKLFF. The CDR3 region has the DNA TGTGTCAGCAGCTTGCGGCAAGCTAATGAAAAACTGTTTTTT. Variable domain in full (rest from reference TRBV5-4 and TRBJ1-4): ETGVTQSPTHLIKTRGQQVTLRCSSQSGHNTVSWYQQALGQGPQFIFQYYREEENGRGNFPPRFSGLQFPNYSSELNVNALELDDSALYLCVSSLRQANEKLFFGSGTQLSVL.

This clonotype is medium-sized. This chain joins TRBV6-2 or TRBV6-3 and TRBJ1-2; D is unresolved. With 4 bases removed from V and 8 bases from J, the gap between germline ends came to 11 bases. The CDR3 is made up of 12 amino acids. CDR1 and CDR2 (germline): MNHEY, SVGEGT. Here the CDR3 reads CASSSEGRGYTF. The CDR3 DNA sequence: TGTGCCAGCAGTTCAGAAGGTCGCGGCTACACCTTC.

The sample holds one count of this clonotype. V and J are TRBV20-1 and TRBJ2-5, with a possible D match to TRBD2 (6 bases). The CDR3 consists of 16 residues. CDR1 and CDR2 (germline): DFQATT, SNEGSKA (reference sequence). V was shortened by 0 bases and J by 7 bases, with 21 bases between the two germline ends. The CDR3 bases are TGCAGTGCTAGAGATCCACTAGTGGGGGGAACCTGGACCCAGTACTTC. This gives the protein CSARDPLVGGTWTQYF.

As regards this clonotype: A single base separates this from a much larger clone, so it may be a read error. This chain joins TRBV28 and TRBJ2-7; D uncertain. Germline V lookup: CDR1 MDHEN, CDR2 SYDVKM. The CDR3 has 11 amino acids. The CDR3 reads CVSSGDYEQYF. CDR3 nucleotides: TGTGTCAGCAGTGGTGATTACGAGCAGTACTTC.

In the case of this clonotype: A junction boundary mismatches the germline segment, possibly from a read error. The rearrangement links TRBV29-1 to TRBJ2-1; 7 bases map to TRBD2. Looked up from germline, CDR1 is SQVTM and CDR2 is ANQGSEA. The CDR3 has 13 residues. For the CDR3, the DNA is TGCAGCGTCGCCGTGACTAGCACCAATGAGCAGTCCTTC. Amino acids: CSVAVTSTNEQSF.

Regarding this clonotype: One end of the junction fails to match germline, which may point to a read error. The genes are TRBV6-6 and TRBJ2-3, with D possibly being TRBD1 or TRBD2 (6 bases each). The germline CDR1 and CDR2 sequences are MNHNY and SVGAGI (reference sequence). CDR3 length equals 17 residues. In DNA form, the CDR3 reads TGTGCCAGCAGTTGCGGGGAGGACAGTTTCTATACAGATACGCAATATTTT. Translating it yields CASSCGEDSFYTDTQYF.

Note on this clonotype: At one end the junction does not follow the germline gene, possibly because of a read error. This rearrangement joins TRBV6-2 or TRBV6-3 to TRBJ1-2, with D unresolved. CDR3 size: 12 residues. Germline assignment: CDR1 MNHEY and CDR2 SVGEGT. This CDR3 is CPSSYEGYGYTF. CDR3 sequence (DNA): TGTCCCAGCAGTTACGAGGGTTATGGCTACACCTTC.

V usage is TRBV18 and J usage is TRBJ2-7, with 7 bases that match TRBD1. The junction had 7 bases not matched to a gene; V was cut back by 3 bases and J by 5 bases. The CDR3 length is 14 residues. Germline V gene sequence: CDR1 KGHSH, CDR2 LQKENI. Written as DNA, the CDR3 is TGTGCCAGCTCACCCCCTTACAGGGGTCACGAGCAGTACTTC. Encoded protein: CASSPPYRGHEQYF.

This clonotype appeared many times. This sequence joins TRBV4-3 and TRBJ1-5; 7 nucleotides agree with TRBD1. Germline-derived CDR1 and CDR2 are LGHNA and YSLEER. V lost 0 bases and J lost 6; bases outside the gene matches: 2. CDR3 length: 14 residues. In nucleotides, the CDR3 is TGCGCCAGCAGCCAAGAGAGGACAGGTCAGCCCCAGCATTTT. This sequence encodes CASSQERTGQPQHF.

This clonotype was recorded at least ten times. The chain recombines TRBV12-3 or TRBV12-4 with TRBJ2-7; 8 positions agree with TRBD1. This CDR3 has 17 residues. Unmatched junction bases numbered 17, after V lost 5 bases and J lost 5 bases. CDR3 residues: CASSPHNPGQGRHEQYF. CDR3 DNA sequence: TGTGCCAGCAGTCCCCATAACCCCGGACAGGGTAGACACGAGCAGTACTTC.

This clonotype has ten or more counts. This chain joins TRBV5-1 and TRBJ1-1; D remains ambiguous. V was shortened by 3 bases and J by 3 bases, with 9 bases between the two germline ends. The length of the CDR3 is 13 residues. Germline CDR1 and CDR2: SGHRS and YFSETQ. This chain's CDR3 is CASSSGRDTEAFF. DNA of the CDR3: TGCGCCAGCAGCTCTGGGAGAGACACTGAAGCTTTCTTT.

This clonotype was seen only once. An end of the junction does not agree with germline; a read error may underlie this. CDR3 amino acids: CASSLRSTCRGYEQFF. CDR3 nucleotide sequence: TGTGCCAGCAGCCTTCGCTCGACTTGCAGGGGATATGAACAGTTCTTC. V and J are TRBV11-1 and TRBJ2-1, with a tentative D call TRBD1 (6 bases). The CDR3 is 16 amino acids. Germline CDR1 is SGHAT and CDR2 is FQDESV (reference sequence).

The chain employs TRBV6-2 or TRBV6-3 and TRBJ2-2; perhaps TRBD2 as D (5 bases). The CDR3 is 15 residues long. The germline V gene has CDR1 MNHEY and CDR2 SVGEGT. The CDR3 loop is CDSSPVARGSGELFF. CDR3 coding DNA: TGTGACAGTAGCCCAGTAGCGCGAGGGTCCGGGGAGCTGTTTTTT.

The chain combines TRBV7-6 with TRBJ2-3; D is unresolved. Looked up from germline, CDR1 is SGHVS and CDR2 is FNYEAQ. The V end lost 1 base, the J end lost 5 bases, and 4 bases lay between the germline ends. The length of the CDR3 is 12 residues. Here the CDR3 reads CASSLGKDTQYF. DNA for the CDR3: TGTGCCAGCAGCTTAGGAAAAGATACGCAGTATTTT.